This T cell receptor (beta chain) was observed in a study of blood T cells in healthy people across ages. Study-wide results and limits: Per million T cells, TCR beta diversity dropped roughly linearly as age increased. The lack of PBMC sorting stopped any conclusive naive versus antigen-experienced comparison.

A J-beta primer mix and a sample-barcoded 5' primer were used in a second PCR of about 7 to 12 cycles. TCRdb fed the 5' RACE reads into MiXCR, producing one record per CDR3 protein. The table lists 580,000 or so distinct CDR3 sequences, 45% to 55% of them singletons. Researchers isolated at least 6.5 million PBMCs per sample. This clonotype was seen just once. Its target is not known. The sequencing input was blood. The receptor was isolated from a man older than 75 in good health.

CDR3 coding DNA: TGTGCCAGCAGTTGGGACAGGGGGGGAGAGACCCAGTACTTC. Translation gives CASSWDRGGETQYF. The V call is TRBV7-6, the J call TRBJ2-4, with 11 nucleotides matching TRBD1. The assigned J gene may be wrong: the sequence end matches TRBJ2-5 better. The CDR3 is 14 residues long. Germline lookup yields CDR1 SGHVS and CDR2 FNYEAQ.